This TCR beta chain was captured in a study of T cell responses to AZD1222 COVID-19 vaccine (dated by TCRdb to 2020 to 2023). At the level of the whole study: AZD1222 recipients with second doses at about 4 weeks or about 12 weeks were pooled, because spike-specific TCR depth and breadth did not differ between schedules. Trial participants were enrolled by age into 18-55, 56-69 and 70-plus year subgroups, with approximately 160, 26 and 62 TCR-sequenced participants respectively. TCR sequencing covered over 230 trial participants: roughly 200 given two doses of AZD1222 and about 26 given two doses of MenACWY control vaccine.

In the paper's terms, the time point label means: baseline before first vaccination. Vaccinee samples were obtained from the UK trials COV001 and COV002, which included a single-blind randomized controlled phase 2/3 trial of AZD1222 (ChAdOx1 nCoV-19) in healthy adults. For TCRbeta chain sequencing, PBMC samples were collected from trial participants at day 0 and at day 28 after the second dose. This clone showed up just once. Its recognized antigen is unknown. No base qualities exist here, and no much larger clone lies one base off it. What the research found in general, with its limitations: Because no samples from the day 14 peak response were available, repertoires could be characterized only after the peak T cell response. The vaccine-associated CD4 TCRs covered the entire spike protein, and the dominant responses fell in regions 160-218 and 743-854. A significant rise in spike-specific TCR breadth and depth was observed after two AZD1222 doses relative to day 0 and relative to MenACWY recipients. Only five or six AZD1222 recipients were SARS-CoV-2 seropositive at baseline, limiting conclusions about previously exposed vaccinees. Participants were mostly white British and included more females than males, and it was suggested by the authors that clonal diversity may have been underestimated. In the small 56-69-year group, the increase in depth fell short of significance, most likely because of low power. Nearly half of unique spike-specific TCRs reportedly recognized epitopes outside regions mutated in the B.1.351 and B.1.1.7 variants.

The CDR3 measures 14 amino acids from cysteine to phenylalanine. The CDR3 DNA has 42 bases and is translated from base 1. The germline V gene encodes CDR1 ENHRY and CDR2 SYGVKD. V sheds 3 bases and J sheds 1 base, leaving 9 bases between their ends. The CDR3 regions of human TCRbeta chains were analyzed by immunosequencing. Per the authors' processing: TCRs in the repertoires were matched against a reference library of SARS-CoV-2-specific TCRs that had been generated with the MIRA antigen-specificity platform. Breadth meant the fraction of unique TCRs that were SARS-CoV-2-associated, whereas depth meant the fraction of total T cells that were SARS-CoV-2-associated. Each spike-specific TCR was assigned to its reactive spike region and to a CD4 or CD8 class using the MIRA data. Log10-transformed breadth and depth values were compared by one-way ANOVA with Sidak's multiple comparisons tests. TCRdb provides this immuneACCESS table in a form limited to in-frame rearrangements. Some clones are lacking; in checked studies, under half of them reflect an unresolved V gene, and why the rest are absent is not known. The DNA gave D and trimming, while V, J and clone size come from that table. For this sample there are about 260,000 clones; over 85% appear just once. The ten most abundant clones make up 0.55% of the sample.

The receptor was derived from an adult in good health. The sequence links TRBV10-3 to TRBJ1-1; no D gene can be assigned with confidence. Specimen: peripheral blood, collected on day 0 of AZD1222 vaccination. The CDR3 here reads CAISDRTPNTEAFF. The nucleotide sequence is TGTGCCATCAGTGACCGGACCCCGAACACTGAAGCTTTCTTT.